This T cell receptor (beta chain) was identified in a study of CD8 T cells in ankylosing spondylitis. Findings and caveats of the study: Enrichment of disease-linked clones was reportedly significant in matched ankylosing spondylitis synovial fluid. A motif of 8 or 9 highly homologous TCR beta variants was seen as apparently characteristic of ankylosing spondylitis blood.

This clonotype was recorded many times. Its cognate antigen is unknown. TCRdb recomputed calls from the 5' RACE reads with MiXCR, one row per CDR3 protein. The data contain over 600,000 distinct CDR3 sequences, under 20% of them seen just once; the ten biggest clones take up roughly a fifth. Germline V gene lookup returns CDR1 SGHRS and CDR2 YFSETQ. V lost 0 bases and J lost 0; bases outside the gene matches: 0. This CDR3 region has 15 residues. Material for sequencing was blood, either unsorted or a sorted T cell fraction (not recorded which). The J gene is TRBJ1-1, the V gene TRBV5-1, with TRBD1 matching over 9 bases. This clonotype originated in a male donor with ankylosing spondylitis. The CDR3 region has the DNA TGCGCCAGCAGCTTGGGGGACAGGGTGAACACTGAAGCTTTCTTT. Translating it yields CASSLGDRVNTEAFF.